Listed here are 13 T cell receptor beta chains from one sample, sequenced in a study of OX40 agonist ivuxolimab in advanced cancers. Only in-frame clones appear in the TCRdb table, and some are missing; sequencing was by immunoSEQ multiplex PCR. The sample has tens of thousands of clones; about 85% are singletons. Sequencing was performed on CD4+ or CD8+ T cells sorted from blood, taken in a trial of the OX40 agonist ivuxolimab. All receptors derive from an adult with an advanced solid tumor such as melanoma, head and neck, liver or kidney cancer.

The CDR3 is CASSLVRSRDEQFF. The DNA of the CDR3 is TGTGCCAGCAGCTTAGTCCGGAGTCGAGATGAGCAGTTCTTC. The chain joins TRBV7-2 to TRBJ2-1, with D hard to call. This CDR3 has 14 amino acids. Germline V gives CDR1 SGHTA, CDR2 FQGNSA. The germline V and J ends were trimmed by 1 base and 8 bases, with 12 bases remaining between them.

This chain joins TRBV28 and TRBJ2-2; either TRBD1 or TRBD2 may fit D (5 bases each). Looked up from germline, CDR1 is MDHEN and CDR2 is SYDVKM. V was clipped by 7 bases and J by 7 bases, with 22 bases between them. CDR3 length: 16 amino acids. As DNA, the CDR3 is TGTGCCAGCACCTCGGAGGAAGCAGGGACCAGCGGGGAGCTGTTTTTT. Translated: CASTSEEAGTSGELFF.

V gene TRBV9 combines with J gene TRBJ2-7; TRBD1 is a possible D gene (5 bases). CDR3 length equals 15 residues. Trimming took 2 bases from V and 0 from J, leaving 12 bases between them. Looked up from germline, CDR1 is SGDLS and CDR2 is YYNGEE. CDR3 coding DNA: TGTGCCAGCAGCGTCGATGGGGCTACCTCCTACGAGCAGTACTTC. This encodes CASSVDGATSYEQYF. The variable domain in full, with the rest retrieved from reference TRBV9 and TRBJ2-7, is DSGVTQTPKHLITATGQRVTLRCSPRSGDLSVYWYQQSLDQGLQFLIQYYNGEERAKGNILERFSAQQFPDLHSELNLSSLELGDSALYFCASSVDGATSYEQYFGPGTRLTVT.

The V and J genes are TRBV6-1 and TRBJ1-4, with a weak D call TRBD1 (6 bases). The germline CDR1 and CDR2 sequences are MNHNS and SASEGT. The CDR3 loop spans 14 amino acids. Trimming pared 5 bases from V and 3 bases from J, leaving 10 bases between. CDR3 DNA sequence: TGTGCCAGCAGTAGGACAGCTTCTAATGAAAAACTGTTTTTT. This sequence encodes CASSRTASNEKLFF.

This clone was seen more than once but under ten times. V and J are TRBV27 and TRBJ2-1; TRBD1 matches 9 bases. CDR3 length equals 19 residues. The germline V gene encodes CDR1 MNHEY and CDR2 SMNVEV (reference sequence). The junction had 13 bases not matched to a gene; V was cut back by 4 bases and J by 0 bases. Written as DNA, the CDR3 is TGTGCCAGCAGTTCTCCTACAGGGGGCCGATTTAGCTCCTACAATGAGCAGTTCTTC. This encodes CASSSPTGGRFSSYNEQFF.

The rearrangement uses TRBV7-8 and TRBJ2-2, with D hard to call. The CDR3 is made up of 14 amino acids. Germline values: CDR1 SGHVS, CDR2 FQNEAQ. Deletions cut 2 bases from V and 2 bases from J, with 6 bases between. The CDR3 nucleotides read TGTGCCAGCAGCTTATTGGGAAACACCGGGGAGCTGTTTTTT. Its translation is CASSLLGNTGELFF.

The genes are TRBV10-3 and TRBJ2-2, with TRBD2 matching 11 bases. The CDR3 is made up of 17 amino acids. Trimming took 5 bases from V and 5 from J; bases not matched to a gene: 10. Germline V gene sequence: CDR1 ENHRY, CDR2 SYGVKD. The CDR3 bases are TGTGCCATCAGTCCGGAACTAGCGGGGGAGGGTACCGGGGAGCTGTTTTTT. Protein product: CAISPELAGEGTGELFF.

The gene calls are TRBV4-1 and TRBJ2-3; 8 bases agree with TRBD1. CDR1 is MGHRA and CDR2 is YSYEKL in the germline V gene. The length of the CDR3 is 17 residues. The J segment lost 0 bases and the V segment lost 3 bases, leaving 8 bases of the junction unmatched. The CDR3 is CASSHYLGQESTDTQYF. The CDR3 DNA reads TGCGCCAGCAGCCACTACCTGGGACAGGAAAGCACAGATACGCAGTATTTT.

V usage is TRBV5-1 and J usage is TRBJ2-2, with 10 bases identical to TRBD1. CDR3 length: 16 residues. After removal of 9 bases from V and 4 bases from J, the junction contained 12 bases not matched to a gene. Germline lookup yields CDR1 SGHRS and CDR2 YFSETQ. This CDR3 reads CATLDPGQGSTGELFF. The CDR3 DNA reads TGCGCCACCTTAGACCCGGGACAGGGGAGCACCGGGGAGCTGTTTTTT.

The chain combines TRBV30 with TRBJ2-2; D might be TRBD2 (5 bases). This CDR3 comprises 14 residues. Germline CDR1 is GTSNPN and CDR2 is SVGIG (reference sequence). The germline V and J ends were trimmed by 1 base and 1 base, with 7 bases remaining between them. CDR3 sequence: CAWSAGRNTGELFF. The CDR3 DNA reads TGTGCCTGGAGTGCTGGGAGGAACACCGGGGAGCTGTTTTTT.

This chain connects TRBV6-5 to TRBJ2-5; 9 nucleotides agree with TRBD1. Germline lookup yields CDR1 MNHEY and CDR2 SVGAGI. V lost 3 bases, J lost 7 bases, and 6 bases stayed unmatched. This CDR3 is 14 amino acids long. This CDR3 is CASSYKGQGGTQYF. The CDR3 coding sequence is TGTGCCAGCAGTTATAAGGGACAGGGTGGGACCCAGTACTTC.

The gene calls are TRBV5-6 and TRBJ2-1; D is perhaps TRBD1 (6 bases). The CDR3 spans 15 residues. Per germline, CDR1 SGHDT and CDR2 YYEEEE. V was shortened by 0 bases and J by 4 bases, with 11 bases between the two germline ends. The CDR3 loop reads CASSLVQGFYNEQFF. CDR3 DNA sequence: TGTGCCAGCAGCTTGGTACAGGGTTTTTACAATGAGCAGTTCTTC.

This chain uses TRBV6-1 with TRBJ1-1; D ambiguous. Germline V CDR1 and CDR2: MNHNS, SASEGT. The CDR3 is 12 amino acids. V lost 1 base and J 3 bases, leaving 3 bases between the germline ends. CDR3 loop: CASSEVHTEAFF. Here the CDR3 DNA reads TGTGCCAGCAGTGAAGTGCACACTGAAGCTTTCTTT.